The 2 T cell receptor beta chains listed next were all sequenced from one sample in a study of PD-1 blockade in classical Hodgkin lymphoma. TCRdb keeps only in-frame clones here, not all; method: immunoSEQ multiplex PCR. The sample lists about 58,000 clones; under 95% were seen once. Each of the patients experienced relapse following autologous stem cell transplantation, and their brentuximab vedotin exposure differed. The source was peripheral blood mononuclear cells (PBMCs), collected before the second cycle of nivolumab. The receptors shown here come from a human donor with classical Hodgkin lymphoma.

In this sample, this clone turned up a few times. J is TRBJ2-6 and V is TRBV25-1; D may correspond to TRBD1 or TRBD2 (5 bases each). The CDR3 covers 16 residues. Germline values: CDR1 MGHDK, CDR2 SYGVNS. V was pared by 6 bases and J by 0 bases, with 12 bases between. The DNA for the CDR3 is TGTGCCAGCAGCCGGGACCGCCCCTCTGGGGCCAACGTCCTGACTTTC. This gives the protein CASSRDRPSGANVLTF. The whole variable domain, remainder taken from reference TRBV25-1 and TRBJ2-6, is EADIYQTPRYLVIGTGKKITLECSQTMGHDKMYWYQQDPGMELHLIHYSYGVNSTEKGDLSSESTVSRIRTEHFPLTLESARPSHTSQYLCASSRDRPSGANVLTFGAGSRLTVL.

J is TRBJ2-3 and V is TRBV2; D not certain. The CDR3 runs to 12 residues. V gave up 4 bases and J gave up 5 bases, with 7 bases separating them. Germline V gives CDR1 SNHLY, CDR2 FYNNEI. The CDR3, as DNA: TGTGCCAGCAGTGTAGCAGGAGATACGCAGTATTTT. Amino acid sequence: CASSVAGDTQYF.